The T cell receptor beta chain described here comes from a study of blood T cell repertoires in COVID-19. Turning to the study itself: In each case, the material was cDNA or gDNA derived from T cells, B-cell-depleted T cells, or PBMCs.

In the authors' workflow: It was from reference gene primer amplification that nucleated cell counts were estimated. The protocol was immunoSEQ multiplex PCR, while the TCRdb copy is restricted to in-frame clones and leaves out a portion. That table is the source of V, J and clone size, and D and trimming were worked out from the DNA. The top ten clones hold 9.5% to 15% of a sample with 200,000 to 300,000 clones, approximately 78% of them seen once. The CDR3 extends over 14 amino acids. J was trimmed by 3 bases and V by 6 bases; bases with no gene match: 3. Per the germline V gene, CDR1 is SEHNR and CDR2 is FQNEAQ (reference sequence).

What was sequenced was peripheral blood. This chain connects TRBV7-9 to TRBJ1-2; TRBD1 matches 11 bases. This sequence was found in a woman aged 55-69 years with active or convalescent COVID-19. CDR3 amino acids: CASSRTGGYYGYTF. Here the CDR3 DNA reads TGTGCCAGCAGTCGGACAGGGGGCTACTATGGCTACACCTTC.